This T cell receptor beta chain was profiled in a study of blood T cell repertoires in COVID-19 (dated by TCRdb to the early 2020s). Looking at the study overall: Collaborator samples came from the United States, Italy and Spain and covered acute and convalescent phases of COVID-19. The repertoires were made available in a free public database intended to serve as a resource for research on the immune response to SARS-CoV-2. The samples were drawn from the first 160 participants of the ongoing ImmuneRACE study and from roughly 1,300 subjects provided by 6 global collaborators. Deeply sampled blood TCRbeta repertoires from subjects exposed to, actively infected with, or recovered from COVID-19 were included in the dataset. A de-identified subject ID, COVID-19 status, age in years and sex were almost always included in the sample metadata. Where available, HLA class I and class II types were taken from metadata supplied by the sample provider and were not determined by assay-based typing. The material from the prospective study consisted of cDNA or gDNA derived from T cells, B-cell-depleted T cells, or PBMCs.

Each collaborating institution followed its own protocols to collect whole blood in K2EDTA tubes. Collaborator samples were shipped for TCRbeta analysis as frozen whole blood, isolated PBMCs, or DNA extracted from either sample type. The germline V and J ends show losses of 6 bases and 5 bases respectively, and no gene match explains 4 bases of the junction. CDR1 SNHLY and CDR2 FYNNEI are derived from the germline V gene. CDR3 length: 14 amino acids, cysteine to phenylalanine. Left in the record is the CDR3 DNA by itself, 42 bases read in frame from the first base. A word on this clone: Its binding antigen is unknown. Per-nucleotide qualities are absent, and no much larger clonotype sits a single base away.

TCRbeta CDR3 regions were amplified from genomic DNA by means of the immunoSEQ Assay, a bias-controlled multiplex PCR. As for the original processing: Within the assay, amplification of reference gene primers was used to estimate how many nucleated cells each sample contained. To quantify the absolute abundance of each unique TCRbeta CDR3 rearrangement, sequence reads were collapsed and filtered. For each sample, productive Simpson clonality was calculated by taking the square root of Simpson's diversity index across productive rearrangements. The immuneACCESS repertoire file appears here via TCRdb, limited to in-frame rearrangements. These files lack a portion of the clones; in checked studies, under half of the deficit traces to unresolved V genes, and the cause of the others is not known. The V and J calls and clone size come from that table; D and trimming were worked out from the DNA. The sample contains some 110,000 clones, 90% of them found a single time. 1.5% to 2% of the sample goes to the ten largest clones.

On the study overall, not on this receptor specifically: The quantity of clinical and demographic metadata differed by source and by participant and was supplied without curation.

The TCR was taken from a human donor with active COVID-19. The donor label of this sample is uncertain. Material for sequencing was peripheral blood. This chain is built from TRBV2 and TRBJ1-5, with 10 bases aligning to TRBD1. The CDR3 region: CASRTGTGDQPQHF. The base sequence is TGTGCCAGCAGAACCGGGACAGGGGATCAGCCCCAGCATTTT.